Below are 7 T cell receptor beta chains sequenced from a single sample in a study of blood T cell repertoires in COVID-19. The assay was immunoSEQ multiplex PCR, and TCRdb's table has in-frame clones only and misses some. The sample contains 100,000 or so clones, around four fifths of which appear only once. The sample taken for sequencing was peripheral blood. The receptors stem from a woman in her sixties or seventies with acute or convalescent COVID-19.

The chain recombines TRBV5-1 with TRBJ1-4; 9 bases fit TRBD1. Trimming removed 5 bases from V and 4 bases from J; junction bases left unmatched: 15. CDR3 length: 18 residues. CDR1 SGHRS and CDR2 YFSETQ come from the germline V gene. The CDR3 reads CASRSGQGDLEGNEKLFF. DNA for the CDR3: TGCGCCAGCAGATCGGGACAGGGCGATCTCGAGGGTAATGAAAAACTGTTTTTT. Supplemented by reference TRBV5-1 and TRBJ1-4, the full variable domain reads KAGVTQTPRYLIKTRGQQVTLSCSPISGHRSVSWYQQTPGQGLQFLFEYFSETQRNKGNFPGRFSGRQFSNSRSEMNVSTLELGDSALYLCASRSGQGDLEGNEKLFFGSGTQLSVL.

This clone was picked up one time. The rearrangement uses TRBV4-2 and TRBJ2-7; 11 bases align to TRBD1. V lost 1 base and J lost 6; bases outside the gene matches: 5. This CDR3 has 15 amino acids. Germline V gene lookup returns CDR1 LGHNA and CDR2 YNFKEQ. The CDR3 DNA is TGTGCCAGCAGCCAAGTAGGGACAGGGGGGTCCGAGCAGTACTTC. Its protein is CASSQVGTGGSEQYF.

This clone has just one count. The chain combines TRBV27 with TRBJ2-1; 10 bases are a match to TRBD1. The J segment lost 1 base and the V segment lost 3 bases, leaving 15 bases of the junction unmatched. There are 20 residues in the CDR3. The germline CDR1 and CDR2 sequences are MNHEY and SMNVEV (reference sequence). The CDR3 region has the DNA TGTGCCAGCAGTTTCCCGACCGGGACAGGGGTCCCTTTTTCCTACAATGAGCAGTTCTTC. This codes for CASSFPTGTGVPFSYNEQFF.

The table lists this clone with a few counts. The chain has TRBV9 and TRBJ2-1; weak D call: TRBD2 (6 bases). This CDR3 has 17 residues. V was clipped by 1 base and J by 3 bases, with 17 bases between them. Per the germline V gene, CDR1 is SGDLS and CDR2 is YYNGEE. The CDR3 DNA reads TGTGCCAGCAGCGTATTTGTCGGGACGGGAGACTACAATGAGCAGTTCTTC. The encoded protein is CASSVFVGTGDYNEQFF.

The CDR3 bases are TGTGCCAGCAGTCTAAATTGGGACAGTAATGAAAAACTGTTTTTT. The encoded protein is CASSLNWDSNEKLFF. The chain combines TRBV7-2 with TRBJ1-4; 7 bases fit TRBD1. CDR3 length: 15 amino acids. Germline CDR1 SGHTA, CDR2 FQGNSA. V dropped 6 bases and J dropped 4; count of bases not matched to a gene: 8. Complete variable domain (other parts from reference TRBV7-2 and TRBJ1-4): GAGVSQSPSNKVTEKGKDVELRCDPISGHTALYWYRQSLGQGLEFLIYFQGNSAPDKSGLPSDRFSAERTGGSVSTLTIQRTQQEDSAVYLCASSLNWDSNEKLFFGSGTQLSVL.

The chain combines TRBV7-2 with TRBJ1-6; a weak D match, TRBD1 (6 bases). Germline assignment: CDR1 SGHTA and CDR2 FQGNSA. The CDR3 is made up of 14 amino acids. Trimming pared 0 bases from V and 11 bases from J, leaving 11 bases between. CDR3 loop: CASSLAQGGPPLHF. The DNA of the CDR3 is TGTGCCAGCAGCTTAGCACAGGGCGGTCCACCCCTCCACTTT.

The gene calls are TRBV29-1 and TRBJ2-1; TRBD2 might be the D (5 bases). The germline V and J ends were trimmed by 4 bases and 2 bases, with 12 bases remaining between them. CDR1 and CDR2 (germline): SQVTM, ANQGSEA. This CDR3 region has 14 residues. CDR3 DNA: TGCAGCGTTGTTCCAGCGAGGGCCTACAATGAGCAGTTCTTC. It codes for CSVVPARAYNEQFF.